The clone carrying this T cell receptor beta chain was found a few times. TCRdb independently ran MiXCR on the 5' RACE reads; one entry per CDR3 protein. The sample consists of hundreds of thousands of distinct CDR3 sequences, roughly a quarter of them appearing once. The CDR3 length is 15 residues. Trimming took off 3 bases at V and 8 bases at J, with 18 bases between the two ends. The sample originates from a study of T-cell memory formation after mild COVID-19. The clonotype comes from an adult woman who had mild COVID-19 (a few samples of this study predate the infection). Cell type and time point are not known. Sequenced input: PBMCs or a T cell subset sorted from them (not recorded which). This rearrangement joins TRBV12-3 or TRBV12-4 to TRBJ2-3, with D maybe TRBD1 (6 bases). The CDR3 loop is CASSLSQGPLTTQYF. For the CDR3, the DNA is TGTGCCAGCAGTTTGTCACAGGGCCCTCTTACTACGCAGTATTTT.